This TCR beta chain was recovered during a study of blood T cell repertoires in COVID-19. Overall study: Collection of acute and convalescent COVID-19 samples took place in the United States, Italy and Spain. PBMCs, B-cell-depleted T cells, or T cells were the source of the cDNA or gDNA that made up the material.

This CDR3 is 17 amino acids long. CDR1 is SGHAT and CDR2 is FQNNGV in the germline V gene. Between the trimmed V and J ends, which lost 0 bases and 7 bases, there was a span of 20 bases. This clone occurred once. Per the study methods: Cell counts per sample came from amplifying reference gene primers. Data came from immunoSEQ multiplex PCR; TCRdb stores just in-frame clones and leaves some out. That table gives V, J and clone size, and the DNA gave D and trimming. The table includes roughly 250,000 clones, roughly 90% detected once. Which cohort a participant joined came from the clinical history participants gave.

The sequencing input was PBMCs or T cells enriched from blood (not recorded which). V and J are TRBV11-2 and TRBJ2-3, with D maybe TRBD1 (6 bases). The TCR originated in a woman aged 30 to 39 with acute COVID-19. The CDR3 here is CASSLDPQGSILNTQYF. In DNA, the CDR3 is TGTGCCAGCAGCTTAGATCCCCAGGGGAGCATTCTAAATACGCAGTATTTT.